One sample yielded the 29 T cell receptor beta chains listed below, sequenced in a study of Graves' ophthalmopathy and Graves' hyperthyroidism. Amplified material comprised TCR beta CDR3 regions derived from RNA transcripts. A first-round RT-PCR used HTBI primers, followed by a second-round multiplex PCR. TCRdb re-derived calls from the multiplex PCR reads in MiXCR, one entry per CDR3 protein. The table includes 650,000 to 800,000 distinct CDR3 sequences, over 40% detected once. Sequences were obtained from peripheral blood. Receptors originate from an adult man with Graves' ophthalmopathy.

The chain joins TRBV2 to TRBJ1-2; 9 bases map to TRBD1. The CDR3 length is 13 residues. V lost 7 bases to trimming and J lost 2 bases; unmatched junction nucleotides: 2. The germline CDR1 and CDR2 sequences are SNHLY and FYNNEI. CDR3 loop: CASNDRGNYGYTF. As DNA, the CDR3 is TGTGCCAGCAACGACAGGGGGAACTATGGCTACACCTTC.

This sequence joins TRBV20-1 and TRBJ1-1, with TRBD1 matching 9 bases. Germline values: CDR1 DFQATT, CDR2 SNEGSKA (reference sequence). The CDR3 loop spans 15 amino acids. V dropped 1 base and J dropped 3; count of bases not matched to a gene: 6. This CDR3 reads CSARGERTGDTEAFF. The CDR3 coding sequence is TGCAGTGCTAGAGGGGAGCGGACAGGGGACACTGAAGCTTTCTTT.

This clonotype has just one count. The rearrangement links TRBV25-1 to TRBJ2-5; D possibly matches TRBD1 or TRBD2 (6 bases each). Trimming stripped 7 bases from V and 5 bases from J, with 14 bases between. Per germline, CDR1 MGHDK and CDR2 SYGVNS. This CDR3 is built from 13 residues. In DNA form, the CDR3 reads TGTGCCAGCATAGGAGGGGGGCGGGAGACCCAGTACTTC. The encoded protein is CASIGGGRETQYF. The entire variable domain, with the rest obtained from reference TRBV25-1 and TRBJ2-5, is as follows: EADIYQTPRYLVIGTGKKITLECSQTMGHDKMYWYQQDPGMELHLIHYSYGVNSTEKGDLSSESTVSRIRTEHFPLTLESARPSHTSQYLCASIGGGRETQYFGPGTRLLVL.

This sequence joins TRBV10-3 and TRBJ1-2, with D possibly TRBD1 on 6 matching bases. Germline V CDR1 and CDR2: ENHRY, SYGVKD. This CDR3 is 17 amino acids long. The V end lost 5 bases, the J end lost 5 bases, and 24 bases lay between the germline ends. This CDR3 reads CAISYSVGGSTVYGYTF. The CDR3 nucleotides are TGTGCCATCAGTTACTCTGTTGGGGGCTCCACTGTTTATGGCTACACCTTC.

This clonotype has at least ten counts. CDR3 region: CSVFWGRNTGELFF. The CDR3 nucleotides read TGCAGCGTCTTTTGGGGGCGTAACACCGGGGAGCTGTTTTTT. The chain couples TRBV29-1 to TRBJ2-2; TRBD1 might be the D (6 bases). This CDR3 region has 14 residues. Germline V gives CDR1 SQVTM, CDR2 ANQGSEA. Deletions cut 6 bases from V and 2 bases from J, with 13 bases between.

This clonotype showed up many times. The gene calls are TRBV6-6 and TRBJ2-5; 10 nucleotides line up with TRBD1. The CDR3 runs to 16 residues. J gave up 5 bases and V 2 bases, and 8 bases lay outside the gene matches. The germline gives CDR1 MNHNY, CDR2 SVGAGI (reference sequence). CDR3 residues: CASSYGGQGRYETQYF. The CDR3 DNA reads TGTGCCAGCAGTTACGGGGGACAGGGGCGATACGAGACCCAGTACTTC.

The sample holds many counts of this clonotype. The CDR3 DNA sequence: TGTGCCAGCAGCCTCGGGACAGGGAGCCTACAAGAGACCCAGTACTTC. Translation gives CASSLGTGSLQETQYF. The chain uses TRBV14 and TRBJ2-5; 9 nucleotides agree with TRBD1. In germline, CDR1 is SGHDN, CDR2 FVKESK. J gave up 2 bases and V 4 bases, and 8 bases lay outside the gene matches. This CDR3 region has 16 residues.

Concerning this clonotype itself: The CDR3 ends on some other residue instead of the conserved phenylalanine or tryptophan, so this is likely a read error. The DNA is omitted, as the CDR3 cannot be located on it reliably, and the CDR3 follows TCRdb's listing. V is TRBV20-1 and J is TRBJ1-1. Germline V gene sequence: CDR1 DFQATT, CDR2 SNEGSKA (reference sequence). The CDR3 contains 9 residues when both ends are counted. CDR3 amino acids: CSARDLAVG.

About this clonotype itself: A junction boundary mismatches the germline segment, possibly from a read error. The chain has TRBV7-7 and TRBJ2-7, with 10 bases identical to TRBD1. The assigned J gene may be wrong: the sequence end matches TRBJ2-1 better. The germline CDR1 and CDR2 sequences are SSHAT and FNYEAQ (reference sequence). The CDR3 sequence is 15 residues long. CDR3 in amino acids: CASSSGQGGRNEQFF. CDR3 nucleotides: TGTGCTAGCAGCTCTGGACAGGGGGGTCGGAATGAGCAGTTCTTC.

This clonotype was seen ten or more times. This CDR3 reads CSARRLAGAHEQYF. The CDR3 DNA follows: TGCAGTGCTAGAAGGCTAGCGGGAGCACACGAGCAGTACTTC. V and J are TRBV20-1 and TRBJ2-7; 10 bases are a match to TRBD2. V shed 2 bases, J shed 5 bases, and the junction held 6 bases outside the gene matches. The CDR3 contains 14 residues. CDR1 is DFQATT and CDR2 is SNEGSKA in the germline V gene (reference sequence).

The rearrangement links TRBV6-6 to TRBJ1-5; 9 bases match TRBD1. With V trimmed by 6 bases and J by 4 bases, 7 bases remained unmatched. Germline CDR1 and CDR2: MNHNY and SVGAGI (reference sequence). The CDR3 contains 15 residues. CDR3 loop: CASRMPGQGNQPQHF. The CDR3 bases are TGTGCCAGCAGGATGCCGGGACAGGGAAATCAGCCCCAGCATTTT.

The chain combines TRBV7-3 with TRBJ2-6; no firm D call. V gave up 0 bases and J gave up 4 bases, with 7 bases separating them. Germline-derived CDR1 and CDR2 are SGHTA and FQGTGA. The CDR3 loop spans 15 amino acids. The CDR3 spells CASSLTGFGANVLTF. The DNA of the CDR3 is TGTGCCAGCAGCTTAACAGGGTTCGGGGCCAACGTCCTGACTTTC.

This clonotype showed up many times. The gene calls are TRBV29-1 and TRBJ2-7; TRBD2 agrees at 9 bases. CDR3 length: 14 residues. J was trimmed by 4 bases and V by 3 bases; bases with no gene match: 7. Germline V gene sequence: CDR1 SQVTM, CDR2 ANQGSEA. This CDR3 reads CSVEVAGVLYEQYF. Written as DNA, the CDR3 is TGCAGCGTTGAGGTAGCGGGAGTCTTATACGAGCAGTACTTC.

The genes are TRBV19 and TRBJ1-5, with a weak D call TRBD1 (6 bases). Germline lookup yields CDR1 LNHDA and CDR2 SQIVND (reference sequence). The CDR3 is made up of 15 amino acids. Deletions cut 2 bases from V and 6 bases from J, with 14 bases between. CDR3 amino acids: CASSIQAGAGQPQHF. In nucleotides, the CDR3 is TGTGCCAGTAGTATACAGGCAGGGGCCGGTCAGCCCCAGCATTTT.

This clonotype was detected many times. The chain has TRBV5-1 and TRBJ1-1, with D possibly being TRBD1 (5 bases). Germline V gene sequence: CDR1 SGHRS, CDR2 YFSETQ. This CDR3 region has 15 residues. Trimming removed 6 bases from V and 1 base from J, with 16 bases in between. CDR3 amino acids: CASNTGRGGNTEAFF. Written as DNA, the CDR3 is TGCGCCAGCAATACTGGACGGGGGGGGAACACTGAAGCTTTCTTT.

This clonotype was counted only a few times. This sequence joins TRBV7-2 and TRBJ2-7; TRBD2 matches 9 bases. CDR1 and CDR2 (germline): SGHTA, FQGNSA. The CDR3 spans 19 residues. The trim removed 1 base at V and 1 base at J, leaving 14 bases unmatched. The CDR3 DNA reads TGTGCCAGCAGCTTAGACCGGCGGGGGGGGCCCCGCAGGTCCTACGAGCAGTACTTC. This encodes CASSLDRRGGPRRSYEQYF.

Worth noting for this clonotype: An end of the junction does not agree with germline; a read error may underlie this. This chain's CDR3 is CASSDQEF. In DNA form, the CDR3 reads TGTGCCAGCAGTGACCAGGAGTTC. The chain has TRBV2 and TRBJ2-5; no clear D gene. This CDR3 has 8 residues. Germline V lookup: CDR1 SNHLY, CDR2 FYNNEI.

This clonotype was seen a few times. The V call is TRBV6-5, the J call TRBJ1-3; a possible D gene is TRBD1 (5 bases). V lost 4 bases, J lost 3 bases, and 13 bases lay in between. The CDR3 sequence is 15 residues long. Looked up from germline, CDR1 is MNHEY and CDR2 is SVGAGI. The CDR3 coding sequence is TGTGCCAGCAGTTCCGCCGGGGCGAGTGGAAACACCATATATTTT. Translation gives CASSSAGASGNTIYF.

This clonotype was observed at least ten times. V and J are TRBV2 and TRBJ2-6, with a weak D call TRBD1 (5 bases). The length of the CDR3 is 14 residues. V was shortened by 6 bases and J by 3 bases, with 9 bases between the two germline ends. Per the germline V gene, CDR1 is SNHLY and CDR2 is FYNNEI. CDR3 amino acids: CASSADSGANVLTF. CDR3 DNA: TGTGCCAGCAGCGCTGACAGTGGGGCCAACGTCCTGACTTTC.

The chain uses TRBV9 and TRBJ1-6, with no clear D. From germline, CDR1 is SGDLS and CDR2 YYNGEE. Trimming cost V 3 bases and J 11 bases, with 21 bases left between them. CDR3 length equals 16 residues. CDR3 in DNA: TGTGCCAGCAGCGGTCCTGAGACGATGCTTCGTGCACCCCTCCACTTT. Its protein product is CASSGPETMLRAPLHF.

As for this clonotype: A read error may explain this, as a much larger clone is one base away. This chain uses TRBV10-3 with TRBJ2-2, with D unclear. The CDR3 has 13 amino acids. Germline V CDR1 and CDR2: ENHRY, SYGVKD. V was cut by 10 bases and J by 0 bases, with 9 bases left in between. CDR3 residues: CASIGPNTGELFF. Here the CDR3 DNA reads TGTGCCAGCATCGGCCCGAACACCGGGGAGCTGTTTTTT.

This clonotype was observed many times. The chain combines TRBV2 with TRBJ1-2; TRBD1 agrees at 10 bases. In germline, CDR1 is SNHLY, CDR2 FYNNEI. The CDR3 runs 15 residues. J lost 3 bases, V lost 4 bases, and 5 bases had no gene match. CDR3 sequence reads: CASSGTGGHHYGYTF. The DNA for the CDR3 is TGTGCCAGCAGTGGGACAGGGGGACACCACTATGGCTACACCTTC.

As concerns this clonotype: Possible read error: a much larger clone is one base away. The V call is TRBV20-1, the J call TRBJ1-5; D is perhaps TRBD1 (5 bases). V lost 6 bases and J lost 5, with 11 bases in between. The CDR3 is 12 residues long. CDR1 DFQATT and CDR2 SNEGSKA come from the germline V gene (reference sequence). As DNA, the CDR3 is TGCAGTGCCGCAGGGTTGGATCAGCCCCAGCATTTT. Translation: CSAAGLDQPQHF.

The CDR3 coding sequence is TGTGCCAGCTCACCCTTCGGGGGAAACACTGAAGCTTTCTTT. It yields the protein CASSPFGGNTEAFF. This rearrangement joins TRBV7-9 to TRBJ1-1; possibly TRBD1 for D (5 bases). The CDR3 contains 14 residues. Germline V gives CDR1 SEHNR, CDR2 FQNEAQ (reference sequence). Trimming left V 8 bases short and J 2 bases short, with 15 bases between.

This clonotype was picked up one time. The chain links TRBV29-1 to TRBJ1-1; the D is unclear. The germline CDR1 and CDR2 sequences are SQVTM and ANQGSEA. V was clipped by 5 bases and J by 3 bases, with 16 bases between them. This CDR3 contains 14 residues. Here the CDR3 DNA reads TGCAGCGTTTCCCCCGCCGAGTGGTACACTGAAGCTTTCTTT. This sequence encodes CSVSPAEWYTEAFF.

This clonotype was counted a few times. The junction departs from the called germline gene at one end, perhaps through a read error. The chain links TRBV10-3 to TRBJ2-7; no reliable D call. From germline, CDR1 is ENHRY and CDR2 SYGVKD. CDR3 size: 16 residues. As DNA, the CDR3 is TGTGCCAGCAGTTACTCGATTCGGTTCCACTCCTACGAGCAGTACTTC. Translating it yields CASSYSIRFHSYEQYF.

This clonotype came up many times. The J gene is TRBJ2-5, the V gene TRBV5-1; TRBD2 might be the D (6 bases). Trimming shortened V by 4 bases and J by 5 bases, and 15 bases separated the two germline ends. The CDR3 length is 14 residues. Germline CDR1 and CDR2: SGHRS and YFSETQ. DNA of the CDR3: TGCGCCAGCAGCCTCTCGGCGGGGAGGGAGACCCAGTACTTC. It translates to CASSLSAGRETQYF.

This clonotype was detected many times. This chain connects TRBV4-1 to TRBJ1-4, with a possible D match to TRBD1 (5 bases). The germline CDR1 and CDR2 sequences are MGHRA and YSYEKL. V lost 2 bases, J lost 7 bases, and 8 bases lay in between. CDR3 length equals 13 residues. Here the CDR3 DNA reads TGCGCCAGCAGCCAATGGAGGGGTGAAAAACTGTTTTTT. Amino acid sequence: CASSQWRGEKLFF.

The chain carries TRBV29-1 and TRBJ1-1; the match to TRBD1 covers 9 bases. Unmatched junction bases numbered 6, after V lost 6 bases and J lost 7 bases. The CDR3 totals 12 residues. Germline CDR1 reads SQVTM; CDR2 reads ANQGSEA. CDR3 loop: CSVQDRGNEAFF. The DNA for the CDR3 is TGCAGCGTCCAGGACAGGGGAAATGAAGCTTTCTTT.